This entry concerns a single TCR beta chain. Sequencing ends 3 residues short of the CDR3 end; the germline J gene provides the rest. This sample stems from a study of T cells in women clearing cervical HPV infection. CDR3 length equals 13 residues. The germline gives CDR1 DFQATT, CDR2 SNEGSKA (reference sequence). The protocol was immunoSEQ multiplex PCR, while the TCRdb copy is restricted to in-frame clones and leaves out a portion. The sample holds about 19,000 clones. The chain couples TRBV20-1 to TRBJ1-2; 8 positions match TRBD1. Sequencing was carried out using blood buffy coat. The TCR sequence derives from a woman between 18 and 69 years old with a cervical HPV16 infection that either progressed to CIN3+ or cleared (not recorded which). CDR3 DNA, as far as it was read: TGCAGTGTTCCTGGACAGGGTAACTACGAC. Encoded protein: CSVPGQGNYD. The whole CDR3 region reads CSVPGQGNYDYTF.